One sample yielded the 15 T cell receptor beta chains listed below, sequenced in a study of blood T cell repertoires in COVID-19. Sequencing used immunoSEQ multiplex PCR; TCRdb keeps in-frame clones, though not all of them. The sample yields 150,000 to 200,000 clones, 70% to 90% seen once. The sequencing input was peripheral blood. Receptor source: a human donor in a cohort sampled during active COVID-19.

CDR3 in DNA: TGTGCCAGTAGTATTCTGGGTTCAGGCTACGAGCAGTTCTTC. It translates to CASSILGSGYEQFF. This chain connects TRBV19 to TRBJ2-1, with D unresolved. The ends were cut back, 3 bases at V and 10 bases at J, with 16 bases in the middle. Looked up from germline, CDR1 is LNHDA and CDR2 is SQIVND (reference sequence). CDR3 length: 14 residues.

The V and J genes are TRBV24-1 and TRBJ1-4; D perhaps matches TRBD1 (5 bases). The CDR3 consists of 14 residues. The germline V gene has CDR1 KGHDR and CDR2 SFDVKD. V lost 6 bases, J lost 3 bases, and 10 bases lay in between. CDR3 in DNA: TGTGCCACCAGTCGCGGGGGGGCTAATGAAAAACTGTTTTTT. Translating it yields CATSRGGANEKLFF.

This clone was picked up a small number of times. The rearrangement uses TRBV30 and TRBJ2-7; 8 nucleotides align to TRBD2. In germline, CDR1 is GTSNPN, CDR2 SVGIG (reference sequence). Losses at the gene ends were 3 bases for V and 4 bases for J; bases not matched to a gene: 8. The CDR3 sequence is 14 residues long. The CDR3, as DNA: TGTGCCTGGAGAGCTGCGGGGGGCCCTTACGAGCAGTACTTC. This encodes CAWRAAGGPYEQYF.

This clone was found once. The chain links TRBV6-5 to TRBJ2-1; possible D gene TRBD2, 6 bases. CDR1 MNHEY and CDR2 SVGAGI come from the germline V gene. The CDR3 runs 14 residues. The germline V and J ends were trimmed by 0 bases and 7 bases, with 10 bases remaining between them. CDR3 bases: TGTGCCAGCAGTTACTCCAGCCGGGGGAATGAGCAGTTCTTC. It yields the protein CASSYSSRGNEQFF.

V is TRBV7-9 and J is TRBJ1-2, with 12 bases aligning to TRBD1. V lost 6 bases to trimming and J lost 3 bases; unmatched junction nucleotides: 5. This CDR3 contains 15 residues. Germline V CDR1 and CDR2: SEHNR, FQNEAQ (reference sequence). CDR3 amino acids: CASSSRDRGHYGYTF. The CDR3 DNA reads TGTGCCAGCAGTTCACGGGACAGGGGGCACTATGGCTACACCTTC.

The V gene is TRBV9, the J gene TRBJ2-7; 7 bases are shared with TRBD2. Per germline, CDR1 SGDLS and CDR2 YYNGEE. V was pared by 0 bases and J by 1 base, with 7 bases of the junction left unmatched. The length of the CDR3 is 16 residues. The CDR3 here is CASSVEPGGPSYEQYF. As DNA, the CDR3 is TGTGCCAGCAGCGTAGAACCGGGAGGCCCATCCTACGAGCAGTACTTC.

The chain links TRBV11-2 to TRBJ1-1; D is unclear. Germline V gene data show CDR1 as SGHAT and CDR2 as FQNNGV. Trimming removed 0 bases from V and 0 bases from J, with 5 bases in between. The CDR3 is made up of 14 amino acids. The chain's CDR3 is CASSLEHVNTEAFF. The CDR3 bases are TGTGCCAGCAGCTTAGAACACGTGAACACTGAAGCTTTCTTT.

This chain uses TRBV2 with TRBJ2-7; 7 bases fit TRBD1. V was pared by 3 bases and J by 2 bases, with 7 bases of the junction left unmatched. This CDR3 is built from 15 residues. From germline, CDR1 is SNHLY and CDR2 FYNNEI. The CDR3 reads CASSDYRQGPYEQYF. In DNA, the CDR3 is TGTGCCAGCAGTGATTACCGACAGGGCCCCTACGAGCAGTACTTC.

This clone was counted a few times. The V gene is TRBV7-9, the J gene TRBJ2-7; a weak D match, TRBD2 (5 bases). V was pared by 7 bases and J by 9 bases, with 16 bases between. Germline V lookup: CDR1 SEHNR, CDR2 FQNEAQ (reference sequence). The length of the CDR3 is 12 residues. CDR3 nucleotide sequence: TGTGCCAGCACCCCCGCGACGAGCGGGCAGTACTTC. Protein product: CASTPATSGQYF.

The V and J genes are TRBV24-1 and TRBJ2-3; 8 positions agree with TRBD2. The germline CDR1 and CDR2 sequences are KGHDR and SFDVKD. There are 14 residues in the CDR3. J gave up 3 bases and V 8 bases, and 6 bases lay outside the gene matches. The CDR3 DNA follows: TGTGCCACCATGGGCGGCGGGGGGACAGATACGCAGTATTTT. It translates to CATMGGGGTDTQYF.

The chain links TRBV27 to TRBJ2-7; TRBD2 matches 9 bases. V shed 6 bases and J 3 bases; nucleotides not matched to a gene: 9. The CDR3 runs 15 residues. Per germline, CDR1 MNHEY and CDR2 SMNVEV (reference sequence). The CDR3, as DNA: TGTGCCAGCAGCCCTCTAGCGGGATTGCGCTACGAGCAGTACTTC. It specifies CASSPLAGLRYEQYF.

The count of this clone is one. The gene calls are TRBV9 and TRBJ1-2; 12 positions match TRBD1. The CDR3 has 18 residues. Germline CDR1 is SGDLS and CDR2 is YYNGEE. The J segment lost 1 base and the V segment lost 3 bases, leaving 10 bases of the junction unmatched. DNA for the CDR3: TGTGCCAGCAGCGAAACCGGGACAGGGGGCTTATTTAACTATGGCTACACCTTC. Translation: CASSETGTGGLFNYGYTF.

This clone was recorded once. The gene calls are TRBV11-2 and TRBJ2-3; 15 nucleotides line up with TRBD2. V trimming: 5 bases; J trimming: 2 bases; junction bases outside the gene matches: 8. This CDR3 contains 18 residues. Germline V gene sequence: CDR1 SGHAT, CDR2 FQNNGV. In nucleotides, the CDR3 is TGTGCCAGCAGCACCGGTGGGACTAGCGGGAGGTCCACAGATACGCAGTATTTT. It is translated as CASSTGGTSGRSTDTQYF.

This clone was detected only a few times. V is TRBV7-2 and J is TRBJ2-1; weak D call: TRBD1 (5 bases). With 5 bases removed from V and 2 bases from J, the gap between germline ends came to 10 bases. Looked up from germline, CDR1 is SGHTA and CDR2 is FQGNSA. The CDR3 runs 14 residues. The CDR3 DNA is TGTGCCAGCAGCCTAATGGACACCTACAATGAGCAGTTCTTC. Its protein product is CASSLMDTYNEQFF.

The chain recombines TRBV27 with TRBJ2-7, with 12 bases that match TRBD2. From germline, CDR1 is MNHEY and CDR2 SMNVEV (reference sequence). CDR3 length equals 15 residues. The V and J ends lost 5 bases and 5 bases, in that order; junction bases with no gene match: 7. The CDR3 is CASSIGLAGTNEQYF. In nucleotides, the CDR3 is TGTGCCAGCAGTATCGGACTAGCGGGAACGAACGAGCAGTACTTC.